This paragraph reports one T cell receptor beta chain. The record originates from a study of blood T cell repertoires in COVID-19. The junction had 5 bases not matched to a gene; V was cut back by 6 bases and J by 4 bases. The CDR3 runs 13 residues. Germline V gene lookup returns CDR1 MNHEY and CDR2 SVGAGI. The data were produced by immunoSEQ multiplex PCR, yet TCRdb's version contains in-frame clones alone and is incomplete. The sample shows 250,000 to 350,000 clones, around 87% of them seen only once. The sequencing input was PBMCs or T cells enriched from blood (not recorded which). This receptor was taken from a woman in her twenties or thirties who had recovered from COVID-19. This chain links TRBV6-5 with TRBJ1-2; 7 nucleotides match TRBD1. CDR3 in DNA: TGTGCCAGCAGGGGGACAGTCACCTATGGCTACACCTTC. Its translation: CASRGTVTYGYTF.